This passage covers 10 T cell receptor beta chains from one sample sequenced in a study of blood T cell repertoires in COVID-19. Data came from immunoSEQ multiplex PCR; TCRdb stores just in-frame clones and leaves some out. The repertoire consists of some 130,000 clones, with about 91% occurring once and the leading ten covering 10%. Sequences were obtained from peripheral blood. Receptors originate from a man aged 45 to 65 with acute or convalescent COVID-19.

The CDR3 region has the DNA TGCAGCGTGCCCAATCCGGGACTAGCGGGAGGGACCCTTTACAATGAGCAGTTCTTC. It specifies CSVPNPGLAGGTLYNEQFF. The gene calls are TRBV29-1 and TRBJ2-1, with 16 bases that match TRBD2. CDR1 SQVTM and CDR2 ANQGSEA come from the germline V gene. J was trimmed by 4 bases and V by 6 bases; bases with no gene match: 15. The CDR3 covers 19 residues.

The chain employs TRBV6-5 and TRBJ1-2; TRBD1 agrees at 8 bases. V shed 2 bases and J 7 bases; nucleotides not matched to a gene: 6. This CDR3 has 14 amino acids. CDR1 MNHEY and CDR2 SVGAGI come from the germline V gene. CDR3 DNA: TGTGCCAGCAGTTACGCGGACAGGGCGGGTGGCTACACCTTC. This sequence encodes CASSYADRAGGYTF.

The chain uses TRBV6-5 and TRBJ2-1; 12 positions agree with TRBD2. The V gene's germline CDR1 is MNHEY and CDR2 SVGAGI. The CDR3 extends over 15 amino acids. V was pared by 6 bases and J by 7 bases, with 7 bases of the junction left unmatched. The chain's CDR3 is CASSPTSGRWNEQFF. The DNA of the CDR3 is TGTGCCAGCAGCCCCACTAGCGGGAGGTGGAATGAGCAGTTCTTC.

The chain couples TRBV29-1 to TRBJ1-3; TRBD1 might be the D (5 bases). CDR3 length equals 13 residues. V lost 7 bases to trimming and J lost 4 bases, with 14 bases between them. Germline V gene lookup returns CDR1 SQVTM and CDR2 ANQGSEA. CDR3 DNA sequence: TGCAGCGCCTCGACAGACGTCGGAAACACCATATATTTT. Protein product: CSASTDVGNTIYF.

The chain joins TRBV12-5 to TRBJ1-2; TRBD1 might be the D (6 bases). The CDR3 has 17 amino acids. Germline CDR1 reads LGHNT; CDR2 reads FRNRAP. Trimming removed 1 base from V and 6 bases from J, with 21 bases in between. CDR3 sequence: CASGLANDRLGYNGYTF. For the CDR3, the DNA is TGTGCTAGTGGTTTGGCAAACGACAGGTTGGGGTACAATGGCTACACCTTC.

The chain combines TRBV5-4 with TRBJ1-1, with D hard to call. The CDR3 totals 14 residues. Trimming shortened V by 0 bases and J by 7 bases, and 13 bases separated the two germline ends. Germline loops: CDR1 SGHNT, CDR2 YYREEE (reference sequence). The CDR3 nucleotides are TGTGCCAGCAGCTTGGAAAGGGCGCGGGATGAAGCTTTCTTT. Protein sequence: CASSLERARDEAFF.

The chain is built from TRBV5-1 and TRBJ2-1, with D tentatively TRBD2 (6 bases). V dropped 0 bases and J dropped 9 bases, with 13 bases sitting between them. The germline V gene encodes CDR1 SGHRS and CDR2 YFSETQ. This CDR3 is built from 14 residues. The CDR3 here is CASSLVQGGSEQFF. CDR3 in DNA: TGCGCCAGCAGCTTGGTGCAGGGAGGAAGTGAGCAGTTCTTC.

This chain links TRBV5-1 with TRBJ2-5, with a weak D call TRBD2 (5 bases). The CDR3 consists of 13 residues. The germline gives CDR1 SGHRS, CDR2 YFSETQ. V lost 3 bases and J lost 5, with 11 bases in between. CDR3 nucleotide sequence: TGCGCCAGCAGCTCCGGAGGAGCCGAGACCCAGTACTTC. Its translation: CASSSGGAETQYF.

The V and J genes are TRBV18 and TRBJ2-7, with TRBD2 matching 11 bases. The CDR3 is made up of 16 amino acids. Unmatched junction bases numbered 6, after V lost 2 bases and J lost 3 bases. From germline, CDR1 is KGHSH and CDR2 LQKENI. The CDR3 loop reads CASSPTPGTSGYEQYF. The DNA for the CDR3 is TGTGCCAGCTCACCAACCCCTGGGACTAGCGGCTACGAGCAGTACTTC.

The sample holds one count of this clone. V is TRBV2 and J is TRBJ1-5; D is uncertain. Germline CDR1 is SNHLY and CDR2 is FYNNEI. The CDR3 is 13 residues long. The germline V and J ends were trimmed by 6 bases and 7 bases, with 13 bases remaining between them. Written as DNA, the CDR3 is TGTGCCAGCAGAGAGGAGGTTCCCCAGCCCCAGCATTTT. It translates to CASREEVPQPQHF. The full variable domain, in which reference TRBV2 and TRBJ1-5 provide the parts outside the CDR3, is EPEVTQTPSHQVTQMGQEVILRCVPISNHLYFYWYRQILGQKVEFLVSFYNNEISEKSEIFDDQFSVERPDGSNFTLKIRSTKLEDSAMYFCASREEVPQPQHFGDGTRLSIL.